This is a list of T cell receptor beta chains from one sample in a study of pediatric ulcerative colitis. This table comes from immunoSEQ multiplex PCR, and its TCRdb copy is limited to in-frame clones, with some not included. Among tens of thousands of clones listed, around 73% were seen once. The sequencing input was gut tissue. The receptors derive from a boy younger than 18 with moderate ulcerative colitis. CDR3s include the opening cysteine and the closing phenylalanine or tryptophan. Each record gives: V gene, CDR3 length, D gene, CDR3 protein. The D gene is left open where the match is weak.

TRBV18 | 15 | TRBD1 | CASSLPQGSTGELFF
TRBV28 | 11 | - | CASSFSQPQHF
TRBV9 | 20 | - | CASSVAKWKVRRDSEYEQYF
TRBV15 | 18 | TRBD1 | CATSRVGVGQGFTDTQYF
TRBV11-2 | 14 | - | CASSLVSGTDTQYF
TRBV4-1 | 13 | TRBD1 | CASRRGQEETQYF
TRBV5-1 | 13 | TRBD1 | CASSRTGEETQYF
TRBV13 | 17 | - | CASSLGLRGGSYNEQFF
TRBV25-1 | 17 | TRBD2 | CASSEFGGLAGLNEQFF
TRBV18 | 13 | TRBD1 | CASSADRNYGYTF
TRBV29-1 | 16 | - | CSVEVGGRVAKNIQYF
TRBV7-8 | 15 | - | CASSLESTPYNEQFF
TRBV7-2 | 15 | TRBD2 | CASEELGGISHEQFF
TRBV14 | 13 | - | CASSQAFRAGAYF
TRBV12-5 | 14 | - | CASGLWGRNYGYTF
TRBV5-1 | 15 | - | CASSLRPTSTDTQYF
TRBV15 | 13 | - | CATSPGMSYGYTF
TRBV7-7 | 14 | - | CASSPGLFTGELFF
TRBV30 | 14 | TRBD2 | CAWDVAGTTGELFF
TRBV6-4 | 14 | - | CASSELQGNNEQFF
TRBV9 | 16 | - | CASSVAGVSTNEKLFF
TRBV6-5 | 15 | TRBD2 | CASSYDSGSMGEQFF
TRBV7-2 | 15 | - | CASSLGSTISYEQYF
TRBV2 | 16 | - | CASSEVRTDLTDTQYF
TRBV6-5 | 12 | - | CASSYSGYEQFF
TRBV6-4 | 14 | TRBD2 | CASSDGTSGNEQFF
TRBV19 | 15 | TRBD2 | CASIFFSGRRYEQFF
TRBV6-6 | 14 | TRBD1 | CASSTDRGINEQYF
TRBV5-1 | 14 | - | CASTGTSGANVLTF
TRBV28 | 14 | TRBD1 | CASRGQGGNEKLFF
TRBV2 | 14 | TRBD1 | CASRLPGTGDEQYF
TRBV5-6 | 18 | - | CASSIGTSYYRVDQPQHF
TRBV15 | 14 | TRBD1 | CATRPTGGWQPQHF
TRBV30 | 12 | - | CAGPRGANVLTF
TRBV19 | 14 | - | CASRGTILTDTQYF
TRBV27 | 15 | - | CASSLSGSGNQPQHF
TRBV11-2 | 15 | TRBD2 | CASSYASGGAGELFF
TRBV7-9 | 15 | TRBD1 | CASGLKPGTGETQYF
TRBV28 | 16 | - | CASTPLTWASGNTIYF
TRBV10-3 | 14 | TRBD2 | CAIKAGGPFDEQYF
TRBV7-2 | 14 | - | CASSSNGDTDTQYF
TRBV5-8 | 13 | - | CASSLEVFLGYTF
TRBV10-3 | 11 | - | CAVAWAQTQYF
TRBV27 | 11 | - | CASSFGSTQYF
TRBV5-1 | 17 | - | CASSLEAAGGFQETQYF
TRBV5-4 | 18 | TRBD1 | CASSSPGQGAGWSGEQFF
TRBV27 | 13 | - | CASSLNENYEQYF